Listed below are T cell receptor beta chains from one sample, sequenced in a study of T cell responses to AZD1222 COVID-19 vaccine. Repertoires were generated with immunoSEQ multiplex PCR, while TCRdb's copy carries only in-frame clones and drops some. The sample has fewer than 50,000 clones; about 92% are singletons. This specimen consisted of peripheral blood, obtained 28 days after the second AZD1222 dose. The source of these receptors is an adult who received the AZD1222 COVID-19 vaccine. Each CDR3 is given with its conserved first and last residue. For some rows the clone size is stated as once, few or many, or as a class when expanded; others skip it.

V: TRBV11-2
J: TRBJ1-3
size: .
CDR3: CASSPEPADREWRNTIYF

V: TRBV5-1
J: TRBJ1-6
size: .
CDR3: CASSLAGAASPLHF

V: TRBV18
J: TRBJ2-7
size: .
CDR3: CASSPLTGGKVGEQYF

V: TRBV7-2
J: TRBJ1-1
size: .
CDR3: CASSATGSEAFF

V: TRBV5-8
J: TRBJ1-5
size: .
CDR3: CASSLEGVGDQPQHF

V: TRBV7-2
J: TRBJ2-2
size: once
CDR3: CASSVPQGFTGELFF

V: TRBV9
J: TRBJ1-3
size: .
CDR3: CASTLTAASPSGNTIYF

V: TRBV5-1
J: TRBJ1-2
size: .
CDR3: CASSLAGDGYTF

V: TRBV2
J: TRBJ1-1
size: .
CDR3: CASTYGTNTEAFF

V: TRBV6-1
J: TRBJ1-4
size: .
CDR3: CASSEVGTGRSEKLFF

V: TRBV7-2
J: TRBJ1-5
size: .
CDR3: CASSFGNDNQPQHF

V: TRBV14
J: TRBJ1-1
size: .
CDR3: CASSRLAATTEAFF

V: TRBV7-2
J: TRBJ2-7
size: once
CDR3: CASTPSRDYTYEQYF

V: TRBV19
J: TRBJ1-6
size: .
CDR3: CASSWRGNSPLHF

V: TRBV10-1
J: TRBJ2-5
size: .
CDR3: CASSDAGRGETQYF

V: TRBV25-1
J: TRBJ1-3
size: .
CDR3: CASSPGIRNTIYF

V: TRBV6-4
J: TRBJ2-1
size: .
CDR3: CASSVAGGRNEQFF

V: TRBV2
J: TRBJ2-1
size: .
CDR3: CASRSGTVRGEQFF

V: TRBV6-2/TRBV6-3
J: TRBJ1-2
size: .
CDR3: CASSPDRGYGYTF

V: TRBV5-8
J: TRBJ2-4
size: .
CDR3: CASSDLDRGRNIQYF

V: TRBV9
J: TRBJ1-3
size: .
CDR3: CASSVVEGQGGNTIYF

V: TRBV7-2
J: TRBJ1-2
size: .
CDR3: CASSLASVQGASGYTF

V: TRBV3-1/TRBV3-2
J: TRBJ2-5
size: .
CDR3: CASSQPGGWETQYF

V: TRBV7-2
J: TRBJ1-5
size: .
CDR3: CASSPLAGGNQPQHF

V: TRBV11-2
J: TRBJ1-2
size: .
CDR3: CASSFPGHHYGYTF

V: TRBV9
J: TRBJ1-2
size: .
CDR3: CASSVEGQGYGYTF

V: TRBV27
J: TRBJ2-1
size: .
CDR3: CASSLLGIANEQFF

V: TRBV11-3
J: TRBJ1-1
size: .
CDR3: CASSDSYTEAFF

V: TRBV5-1
J: TRBJ1-3
size: .
CDR3: CASSPGDRGPGNTIYF

V: TRBV10-1
J: TRBJ2-3
size: .
CDR3: CASSADTDTQYF

V: TRBV7-2
J: TRBJ1-5
size: .
CDR3: CASSLSQGTQPQHF

V: TRBV5-1
J: TRBJ2-1
size: .
CDR3: CASSLARTGPIGEQFF

V: TRBV15
J: TRBJ1-1
size: once
CDR3: CATSRVGTGTDTEAFF

V: TRBV5-1
J: TRBJ1-1
size: few
CDR3: CASSFLGSSNTEAFF

V: TRBV27
J: TRBJ2-7
size: .
CDR3: CASRGLAAPYEQYF

V: TRBV3-1/TRBV3-2
J: TRBJ1-5
size: .
CDR3: CASSQDQGGRPQHF

V: TRBV6-5
J: TRBJ1-5
size: .
CDR3: CASSARGLSNQPQHF

V: TRBV2
J: TRBJ2-7
size: .
CDR3: CASGPRAGGHEQYF

V: TRBV5-1
J: TRBJ2-2
size: .
CDR3: CASSLVASGGTSTGELFF

V: TRBV19
J: TRBJ2-1
size: .
CDR3: CASSIERGGMNEQFF

V: TRBV11-2
J: TRBJ2-1
size: .
CDR3: CASSFNLYNEQFF

V: TRBV3-1/TRBV3-2
J: TRBJ2-5
size: .
CDR3: CASSRRLAGAKETQYF

V: TRBV25-1
J: TRBJ1-1
size: .
CDR3: CASSFGRLNTEAFF

V: TRBV19
J: TRBJ2-1
size: .
CDR3: CAPLGTSGDNEQFF

V: TRBV9
J: TRBJ2-1
size: .
CDR3: CASSPPGLALNEQFF

V: TRBV6-5
J: TRBJ1-1
size: .
CDR3: CASRGQELLNTEAFF

V: TRBV2
J: TRBJ2-7
size: .
CDR3: CASSALGVDEQYF

V: TRBV7-2
J: TRBJ1-3
size: .
CDR3: CASWDGLSGNTIYF